This entry lists 10 T cell receptor beta chains sequenced from one sample in a study of shared clonotypes between healthy human individuals. Assay: immunoSEQ multiplex PCR; the TCRdb copy retains only in-frame clones and omits some. The sample yields millions of clones, approximately 94% seen once. Only CD45RO-negative cells positively selected for CCR7 counted as naive CD8 cells, so terminally differentiated effector memory CD45RA+ cells were excluded. The material sequenced was naive CD8+ T cells from PBMCs. The receptors stem from a man between 18 and 29 years old in good health. Some clones in this sample may be carry-over from other donors' samples.

The rearrangement uses TRBV29-1 and TRBJ1-1, with D hard to call. Trimming cost V 5 bases and J 7 bases, with 11 bases left between them. The V gene's germline CDR1 is SQVTM and CDR2 ANQGSEA. The CDR3 is made up of 11 amino acids. In nucleotides, the CDR3 is TGCAGCGTTCTTGAATGGGGTGAAGCTTTCTTT. This translates into CSVLEWGEAFF.

V gene TRBV7-8 combines with J gene TRBJ2-7, with D possibly being TRBD2 (5 bases). The germline V and J ends were trimmed by 5 bases and 2 bases, with 16 bases remaining between them. CDR1 is SGHVS and CDR2 is FQNEAQ in the germline V gene. This CDR3 comprises 15 residues. CDR3 coding DNA: TGTGCCAGCAGCAAAATGGAGGACGGAACCTACGAGCAGTACTTC. Translated: CASSKMEDGTYEQYF.

The chain combines TRBV9 with TRBJ2-7; 8 nucleotides line up with TRBD1. The junction had 9 bases not matched to a gene; V was cut back by 0 bases and J by 4 bases. The CDR3 is made up of 16 amino acids. CDR1 and CDR2 from the germline V gene are SGDLS and YYNGEE. The CDR3 loop reads CASSVEADREVYEQYF. In DNA form, the CDR3 reads TGTGCCAGCAGCGTAGAGGCGGACAGGGAAGTGTACGAGCAGTACTTC.

This clone was detected only once. J is TRBJ1-2 and V is TRBV9; D is ambiguous. CDR1 and CDR2 (germline): SGDLS, YYNGEE. The CDR3 is 16 residues long. V gave up 4 bases and J gave up 4 bases, with 20 bases separating them. Here the CDR3 DNA reads TGTGCCAGCAGCCCCTCCGCCCGCAACTACCCCTATGGCTACACCTTC. Residues: CASSPSARNYPYGYTF.

To note about this clone: In the same sample, other DNA sequences code for this CDR3. The CDR3 spells CASSSSPFSGNTIYF. In nucleotides, the CDR3 is TGTGCCAGCAGTTCCTCACCCTTCTCTGGAAACACCATATATTTT. J is TRBJ1-3 and V is TRBV27; no clear D gene. With 4 bases removed from V and 0 bases from J, the gap between germline ends came to 10 bases. The CDR3 sequence is 15 residues long. The germline gives CDR1 MNHEY, CDR2 SMNVEV (reference sequence).

The gene calls are TRBV4-3 and TRBJ1-4, with D maybe TRBD1 (5 bases). The germline V gene has CDR1 LGHNA and CDR2 YSLEER. V dropped 0 bases and J dropped 3 bases, with 8 bases sitting between them. This CDR3 has 15 amino acids. CDR3: CASSQDWGSNEKLFF. CDR3 DNA sequence: TGCGCCAGCAGCCAAGATTGGGGGTCTAATGAAAAACTGTTTTTT.

The chain combines TRBV2 with TRBJ1-5; D gene ambiguous. The CDR3 covers 18 residues. V lost 8 bases and J lost 0, with 23 bases in between. Germline V lookup: CDR1 SNHLY, CDR2 FYNNEI. The DNA for the CDR3 is TGTGCCAGCTCGGTAGCACCCGATCAAAGAAATAGCAATCAGCCCCAGCATTTT. Its translation is CASSVAPDQRNSNQPQHF.

This chain uses TRBV28 with TRBJ1-2; 7 bases fit TRBD1. The CDR3 is 16 residues long. Unmatched junction bases numbered 17, after V lost 10 bases and J lost 3 bases. CDR1 and CDR2 from the germline V gene are MDHEN and SYDVKM. Here the CDR3 reads CATDTGQRYSYYGYTF. As DNA, the CDR3 is TGTGCCACAGATACGGGACAGAGATATTCTTACTATGGCTACACCTTC.

Turning to this clone: This CDR3 is also generated by other DNA sequences in the sample. J is TRBJ2-2 and V is TRBV5-4, with D hard to call. Germline-derived CDR1 and CDR2 are SGHNT and YYREEE (reference sequence). The CDR3 spans 11 residues. V lost 7 bases and J 6 bases, leaving 7 bases between the germline ends. CDR3 protein: CASSLSGELFF. The CDR3 coding sequence is TGTGCCAGCTCTCTCTCCGGGGAGCTGTTTTTT. Drawing the rest from reference TRBV5-4 and TRBJ2-2, the complete variable domain is ETGVTQSPTHLIKTRGQQVTLRCSSQSGHNTVSWYQQALGQGPQFIFQYYREEENGRGNFPPRFSGLQFPNYSSELNVNALELDDSALYLCASSLSGELFFGEGSRLTVL.

This chain links TRBV29-1 with TRBJ2-3; perhaps TRBD1 as D (5 bases). V was trimmed by 0 bases and J by 1 base, leaving 8 bases between them. Germline lookup yields CDR1 SQVTM and CDR2 ANQGSEA. There are 14 residues in the CDR3. The CDR3 sequence: CSVEDRERTDTQYF. The CDR3, as DNA: TGCAGCGTTGAAGACAGGGAACGCACAGATACGCAGTATTTT.